This T cell receptor beta chain was obtained from a study of blood T cell repertoires in COVID-19. Per the germline V gene, CDR1 is MNHEY and CDR2 is SVGEGT. CDR3 length: 14 amino acids. V was pared by 2 bases and J by 3 bases, with 2 bases of the junction left unmatched. The method was immunoSEQ multiplex PCR; TCRdb's version includes in-frame clones alone and lacks a portion of them. In the table there are under 80,000 clones, approximately 86% of which are singletons. This clonotype was obtained from a human donor in a cohort sampled during active COVID-19. This chain joins TRBV6-2 or TRBV6-3 and TRBJ2-7, with 9 bases fitting TRBD2. Sequencing was carried out using peripheral blood. The CDR3: CASSYGGGGYEQYF. CDR3 coding DNA: TGTGCCAGCAGTTACGGCGGGGGGGGCTACGAGCAGTACTTC.